The 17 T cell receptor beta chains in this list originate from one sample, sequenced in a study of T cell responses to AZD1222 COVID-19 vaccine. Only in-frame clones appear in the TCRdb table, and some are missing; sequencing was by immunoSEQ multiplex PCR. The sample consists of approximately 94,000 clones, about 90% of them appearing once. Sequenced here: peripheral blood, sampled on day 0 of AZD1222 vaccination. The receptors come from an adult in good health.

The CDR3 DNA is TGTGCCAGCAGTTTAACCGGGGGTAGTTACCTAAATGGCTACACCTTC. Residues: CASSLTGGSYLNGYTF. The chain carries TRBV28 and TRBJ1-2; D perhaps matches TRBD1 (5 bases). Germline values: CDR1 MDHEN, CDR2 SYDVKM. Trimming shortened V by 2 bases and J by 6 bases, and 19 bases separated the two germline ends. This CDR3 is 16 amino acids long.

This clone was seen only once. The V call is TRBV2, the J call TRBJ2-3; 7 bases are a match to TRBD2. The CDR3 has 16 amino acids. Germline values: CDR1 SNHLY, CDR2 FYNNEI. With 6 bases clipped from V and 0 bases from J, the junction kept 9 bases outside the gene matches. CDR3 loop: CASRASSGASTDTQYF. CDR3 in DNA: TGTGCCAGCAGAGCATCCAGCGGGGCTAGCACAGATACGCAGTATTTT.

The chain employs TRBV29-1 and TRBJ2-7; TRBD2 might be the D (6 bases). V shed 5 bases and J shed 0 bases, with 11 bases lying between them. CDR1 is SQVTM, CDR2 ANQGSEA, per germline. The CDR3 has 13 amino acids. Here the CDR3 DNA reads TGCAGCGTTCGGGGACTTGGCTCCTACGAGCAGTACTTC. Amino acids: CSVRGLGSYEQYF.

The DNA of the CDR3 is TGTGCCAGCAGCTTTATAGGAACCATGAACACTGAAGCTTTCTTT. The encoded protein is CASSFIGTMNTEAFF. The chain combines TRBV11-2 with TRBJ1-1, with D unclear. The CDR3 contains 15 residues. Germline CDR1 SGHAT, CDR2 FQNNGV. Trimming removed 3 bases from V and 0 bases from J, with 11 bases in between.

The V and J genes are TRBV18 and TRBJ1-5; TRBD1 might be the D (5 bases). The CDR3 loop spans 16 amino acids. Germline V gene lookup returns CDR1 KGHSH and CDR2 LQKENI. V was trimmed by 4 bases and J by 6 bases, leaving 19 bases between them. The CDR3 DNA follows: TGTGCCAGCTCACTCTCGGAGGGGCAGGGCGGTCAGCCCCAGCATTTT. This codes for CASSLSEGQGGQPQHF.

V usage is TRBV7-5 and J usage is TRBJ2-1; the DNA was not compared with TRBD2, the D call given in the table. TRBV7-5 is described as a pseudogene. The CDR3 spans 15 residues. CDR3 sequence reads: CARSFSGKGYNEQFF. As DNA, the CDR3 is TGTGCCAGAAGCTTTAGCGGGAAAGGCTACAATGAGCAGTTCTTC.

The rearrangement links TRBV24-1 to TRBJ2-1; D is possibly TRBD2 (6 bases). CDR1 KGHDR and CDR2 SFDVKD come from the germline V gene. The CDR3 has 17 amino acids. Trimming cost V 0 bases and J 0 bases, with 11 bases left between them. This chain's CDR3 is CATSDLVAGPSYNEQFF. CDR3 nucleotides: TGTGCCACCAGTGATTTGGTTGCGGGACCCTCCTACAATGAGCAGTTCTTC.

The V gene is TRBV18, the J gene TRBJ2-7; 9 bases line up with TRBD1. CDR3 length: 13 residues. Germline V gene data show CDR1 as KGHSH and CDR2 as LQKENI. The trim removed 5 bases at V and 6 bases at J, leaving 5 bases unmatched. The CDR3 DNA sequence: TGTGCCAGCTCAGGGACAGGGAGCCGCGAGCAGTACTTC. This sequence encodes CASSGTGSREQYF.

The V and J genes are TRBV14 and TRBJ2-7; 7 positions match TRBD2. The CDR3 loop spans 15 amino acids. CDR1 SGHDN and CDR2 FVKESK come from the germline V gene. With 2 bases clipped from V and 2 bases from J, the junction kept 6 bases outside the gene matches. The CDR3 DNA follows: TGTGCCAGCAGCCAACCCCCCGGACTAGCCTACGAGCAGTACTTC. Its protein is CASSQPPGLAYEQYF. The full variable domain, in which reference TRBV14 and TRBJ2-7 provide the parts outside the CDR3, is EAGVTQFPSHSVIEKGQTVTLRCDPISGHDNLYWYRRVMGKEIKFLLHFVKESKQDESGMPNNRFLAERTGGTYSTLKVQPAELEDSGVYFCASSQPPGLAYEQYFGPGTRLTVT.

The chain carries TRBV9 and TRBJ2-1, with TRBD2 matching 10 bases. Per the germline V gene, CDR1 is SGDLS and CDR2 is YYNGEE. V lost 2 bases, J lost 0 bases, and 14 bases stayed unmatched. The CDR3 covers 20 residues. CDR3 DNA sequence: TGTGCCAGCAGCGTCCGCTGGGGGATAGCGGGAGGCCCCTCCTACAATGAGCAGTTCTTC. Residues: CASSVRWGIAGGPSYNEQFF.

J is TRBJ1-5 and V is TRBV27; D gene uncertain. The length of the CDR3 is 13 residues. V was trimmed by 3 bases and J by 4 bases, leaving 7 bases between them. CDR1 and CDR2 (germline): MNHEY, SMNVEV (reference sequence). In DNA form, the CDR3 reads TGTGCCAGCAGTTTGACCTCGAATCAGCCCCAGCATTTT. This encodes CASSLTSNQPQHF.

V usage is TRBV6-5 and J usage is TRBJ2-7; D call uncertain. Trimming removed 2 bases from V and 3 bases from J, with 14 bases in between. Germline values: CDR1 MNHEY, CDR2 SVGAGI. CDR3 length: 15 amino acids. CDR3 residues: CASSYRFSGVYEQYF. For the CDR3, the DNA is TGTGCCAGCAGTTACCGTTTTTCTGGGGTCTACGAGCAGTACTTC.

This chain links TRBV28 with TRBJ2-5; maybe TRBD2 (5 bases). The CDR3 length is 16 residues. In germline, CDR1 is MDHEN, CDR2 SYDVKM. V shed 3 bases and J shed 2 bases, with 16 bases lying between them. The CDR3 region is CASSFQVTRGQETQYF. For the CDR3, the DNA is TGTGCCAGCAGTTTCCAGGTCACACGGGGACAAGAGACCCAGTACTTC.

V is TRBV19 and J is TRBJ2-7; possibly TRBD2 for D (6 bases). CDR1 is LNHDA, CDR2 SQIVND, per germline (reference sequence). This CDR3 contains 15 residues. Trimming took off 10 bases at V and 1 base at J, with 20 bases between the two ends. The CDR3 reads CATTSVGRGSYEQYF. In DNA, the CDR3 is TGTGCCACCACCTCGGTAGGACGGGGGTCCTACGAGCAGTACTTC.

The V call is TRBV6-5, the J call TRBJ1-6; 7 bases are a match to TRBD1. The CDR3 sequence is 13 residues long. V was pared by 2 bases and J by 14 bases, with 6 bases of the junction left unmatched. Per germline, CDR1 MNHEY and CDR2 SVGAGI. For the CDR3, the DNA is TGTGCCAGCAGTTACAGGACAGGTCGGACCCTCCACTTT. The encoded protein is CASSYRTGRTLHF.

The rearrangement joins TRBV2 to TRBJ2-5, with 12 nucleotides matching TRBD1. V shed 6 bases, J shed 3 bases, and the junction held 2 bases outside the gene matches. This CDR3 is 14 amino acids long. Germline V gives CDR1 SNHLY, CDR2 FYNNEI. CDR3: CASRGQGAKETQYF. DNA for the CDR3: TGTGCCAGCAGGGGACAGGGGGCGAAAGAGACCCAGTACTTC.

The chain is built from TRBV6-1 and TRBJ2-1, with 9 bases fitting TRBD2. Germline V gene data show CDR1 as MNHNS and CDR2 as SASEGT. This CDR3 region has 15 residues. With 3 bases clipped from V and 4 bases from J, the junction kept 4 bases outside the gene matches. CDR3 sequence reads: CASSESSGKYNEQFF. The CDR3 DNA is TGTGCCAGCAGTGAGTCTAGCGGGAAGTACAATGAGCAGTTCTTC.